This T cell receptor (beta chain) was identified in a study of identifying expanded T cells in peripheral blood. The CDR3 has 13 amino acids. Germline CDR1 and CDR2: SGDLS and YYNGEE. V was trimmed by 2 bases and J by 6 bases, leaving 9 bases between them. Libraries were prepared by immunoSEQ multiplex PCR; TCRdb keeps only in-frame clonotypes and omits some of them. This repertoire shows under 95,000 clones, about 88% found once; its top ten account for approximately 3%. On this clone: The antigen is unknown.

Collection occurred without any documented infections or immune events in donors. Study-wide points: About 1.2 clones differed between technical replicates, versus approximately 16 and 19 over time.

The rearrangement uses TRBV9 and TRBJ2-1; no clear D. The specimen sequenced was blood. This clonotype was obtained from a person aged 18 to 69 in good health. CDR3 region: CASSVTFSNEQFF. CDR3 in DNA: TGTGCCAGCAGCGTTACTTTTAGCAATGAGCAGTTCTTC.